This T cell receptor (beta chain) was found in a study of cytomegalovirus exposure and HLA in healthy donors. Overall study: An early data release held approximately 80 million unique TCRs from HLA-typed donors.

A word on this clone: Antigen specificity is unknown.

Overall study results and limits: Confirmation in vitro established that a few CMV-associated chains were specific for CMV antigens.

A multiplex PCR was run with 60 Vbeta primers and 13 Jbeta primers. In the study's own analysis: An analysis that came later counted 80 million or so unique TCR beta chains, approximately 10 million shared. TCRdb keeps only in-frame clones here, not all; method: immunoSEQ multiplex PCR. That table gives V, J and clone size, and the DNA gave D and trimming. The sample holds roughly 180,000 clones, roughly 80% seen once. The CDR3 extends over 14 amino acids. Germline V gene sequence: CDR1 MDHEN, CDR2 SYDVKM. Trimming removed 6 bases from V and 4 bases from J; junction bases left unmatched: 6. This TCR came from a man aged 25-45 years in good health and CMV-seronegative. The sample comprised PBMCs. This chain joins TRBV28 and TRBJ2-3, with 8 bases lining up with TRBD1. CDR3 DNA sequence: TGTGCCAGCAGCCGCAGGGGGCCGGCAGATACGCAGTATTTT. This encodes CASSRRGPADTQYF.